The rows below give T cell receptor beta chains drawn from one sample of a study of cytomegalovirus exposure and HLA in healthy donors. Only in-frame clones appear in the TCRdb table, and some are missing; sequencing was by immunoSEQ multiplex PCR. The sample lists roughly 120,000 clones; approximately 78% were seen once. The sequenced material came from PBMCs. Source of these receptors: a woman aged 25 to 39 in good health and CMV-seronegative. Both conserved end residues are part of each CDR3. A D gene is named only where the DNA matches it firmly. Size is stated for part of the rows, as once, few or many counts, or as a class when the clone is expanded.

TGTGCCAGCAGCCAAGATCTTAGGGGGTATGGCTACACCTTC | CASSQDLRGYGYTF | once | TRBV4-2 | - | TRBJ1-2
TGTGCCAGCCATTCTCTAGCGGGAGGGTTCCACGAGCAGTACTTC | CASHSLAGGFHEQYF | - | TRBV27 | TRBD2 | TRBJ2-7
TGCGCCAGCAGCTTGGGACTACCCACTAACACCGGGGAGCTGTTTTTT | CASSLGLPTNTGELFF | - | TRBV5-1 | - | TRBJ2-2
TGTGCCACCAGCAGGGATCGGGGGGGCACAGATACGCAGTATTTT | CATSRDRGGTDTQYF | once | TRBV15 | TRBD2 | TRBJ2-3
TGTGCCAGCAGCTTAGTAGCGGGGGGGTCCTACAATGAGCAGTTCTTC | CASSLVAGGSYNEQFF | - | TRBV7-2 | TRBD2 | TRBJ2-1
TGCGCCAGCAATACAGGGAACGCGAACACCGGGGAGCTGTTTTTT | CASNTGNANTGELFF | - | TRBV10-1 | - | TRBJ2-2
TGTGCCAGCAGCTTCGGGGGTTCCTACAATGAGCAGTTCTTC | CASSFGGSYNEQFF | - | TRBV7-6 | - | TRBJ2-1
TGTGCCAGCAGGGACCTACGGGGGGACGTCACTGAAGCTTTCTTT | CASRDLRGDVTEAFF | - | TRBV2 | - | TRBJ1-1
TGTGCTAGTGGTTTGGTTCTAGCGGCGAACACCGGGGAGCTGTTTTTT | CASGLVLAANTGELFF | - | TRBV12-5 | TRBD2 | TRBJ2-2
TGTGCCAGCAGCCGAGTATTGAGGTTCACAGATACGCAGTATTTT | CASSRVLRFTDTQYF | - | TRBV13 | - | TRBJ2-3
TGTGCCAGCAGCTCACGGCAGGAGGTTTTAGATCAGCCCCAGCATTTT | CASSSRQEVLDQPQHF | few | TRBV9 | - | TRBJ1-5
TGTGCCACCCCGGCACAGGAAAACTATGGCTACACCTTC | CATPAQENYGYTF | once | TRBV28 | - | TRBJ1-2
TGCGCCAGCAGCCAACCAAAGGGTTTAGGGGGACTAGTTTTC | CASSQPKGLGGLVF | - | TRBV4-1 | TRBD2 | TRBJ2-4
TGTGCCAGCAGCAGGACAGGTTTCAACACCGGGGAGCTGTTTTTT | CASSRTGFNTGELFF | once | TRBV5-6 | TRBD1 | TRBJ2-2
TGTGCCAGCAGTGAGTTCGGGGTAGGCACCGGGGAGCTGTTTTTT | CASSEFGVGTGELFF | - | TRBV2 | - | TRBJ2-2
TGTGCCAGCAGACGGGTGCTATCCGGGACAGGGGTGCGCTACACCTTC | CASRRVLSGTGVRYTF | - | TRBV2 | TRBD1 | TRBJ1-2
TGCAGCGTTGGACTAGCGGGAGATGAGCAGTTCTTC | CSVGLAGDEQFF | - | TRBV29-1 | TRBD2 | TRBJ2-1
TGCGCCAGCAGCTTAACAATAGGACTAACAAAAGAGACCCAGTACTTC | CASSLTIGLTKETQYF | - | TRBV5-1 | - | TRBJ2-5
TGTGCCAGCAGCCGTATTGGCCCAGGGGACACTGAAGCTTTCTTT | CASSRIGPGDTEAFF | few | TRBV9 | - | TRBJ1-1
TGTGCCAGCATGAGGGAGGCCAAAAACATTCAGTACTTC | CASMREAKNIQYF | - | TRBV2 | - | TRBJ2-4
TGTGCCAGCAGCTCTAACACCGGGGAGCTGTTTTTT | CASSSNTGELFF | - | TRBV5-4 | - | TRBJ2-2
TGTGCCAGCACGTCTCGGGGACAGAACTACGAGCAGTACTTC | CASTSRGQNYEQYF | - | TRBV7-9 | TRBD1 | TRBJ2-7
TGTGCCAGCAGTGGACAGATGAACACTGAAGCTTTCTTT | CASSGQMNTEAFF | - | TRBV6-5 | - | TRBJ1-1
TGTGCCAGTAGTATCGGTAGGGGGTCTTACGAGCAGTACTTC | CASSIGRGSYEQYF | - | TRBV19 | - | TRBJ2-7
TGCGCCAGCAGCCAAGATCTAGGCCGAAACACTGAAGCTTTCTTT | CASSQDLGRNTEAFF | once | TRBV4-1 | - | TRBJ1-1
TGCGCCAGCAGCTTTGCCTCTAGCGATAGCACAGATACGCAGTATTTT | CASSFASSDSTDTQYF | - | TRBV5-1 | - | TRBJ2-3
TGCGCCAGCAGCGGGACAGGGACTAACACTGAAGCTTTCTTT | CASSGTGTNTEAFF | - | TRBV5-1 | TRBD1 | TRBJ1-1
TGTGCCAGCAGGACTCGGGGACAGAGCTCCTATAATTCACCCCTCCACTTT | CASRTRGQSSYNSPLHF | once | TRBV28 | TRBD1 | TRBJ1-6
TGTGCCATCAGTGGCGGCGGGGGCAAAGAGACCCAGTACTTC | CAISGGGGKETQYF | - | TRBV10-3 | - | TRBJ2-5
TGTGCCAGCCTCCGCGCAGGTAGCTCCTACAATGAGCAGTTCTTC | CASLRAGSSYNEQFF | once | TRBV18 | - | TRBJ2-1
TGTGCCAGCAGCCGCGGGACAGCCAGCGTCCTGACTTTC | CASSRGTASVLTF | - | TRBV7-6 | - | TRBJ2-6
TGTGCCAGCAGCCGAACTAGCGCAAGCACAGATACGCAGTATTTT | CASSRTSASTDTQYF | - | TRBV4-2 | TRBD2 | TRBJ2-3
TGTGCCAGACTCTTTGGAGACCTAGACTACAATGAGCAGTTCTTC | CARLFGDLDYNEQFF | - | TRBV2 | - | TRBJ2-1
TGTGCCAGCAGTGACCAGGGGGCATCCTACGAGCAGTACTTC | CASSDQGASYEQYF | - | TRBV2 | TRBD1 | TRBJ2-7
TGTGCCACTGAGGACAGGGGGCAAGTCCCCGGGGAGCTGTTTTTT | CATEDRGQVPGELFF | - | TRBV19 | TRBD1 | TRBJ2-2
TGCGCCAGCAGCCAAGCCGGGACTAGCGGCACAGATACGCAGTATTTT | CASSQAGTSGTDTQYF | once | TRBV4-1 | TRBD2 | TRBJ2-3
TGCGCCAGCAGCCAACCCCAGGACTACTACGAGCAGTACTTC | CASSQPQDYYEQYF | - | TRBV4-3 | - | TRBJ2-7
TGCGCCAGCAGCTTCTCCCTAGGTGGGGGGGAGCTGTTTTTT | CASSFSLGGGELFF | - | TRBV5-1 | - | TRBJ2-2
TGTGCCAGCAGTGAAGGTTGGCAGGGAGGTGAAAAACTGTTTTTT | CASSEGWQGGEKLFF | few | TRBV2 | - | TRBJ1-4
TGCGCCAGCAGCCAACTTCGGGGGGCCGGGCAAGAGACCCAGTACTTC | CASSQLRGAGQETQYF | - | TRBV4-1 | - | TRBJ2-5
TGTGCCAGCAGCGCTAGCGGGGAAGCCTACGAGCAGTACTTC | CASSASGEAYEQYF | - | TRBV9 | TRBD2 | TRBJ2-7
TGTGCCAGCAGCTTTTCTGGGACACCCTACAATGAGCAGTTCTTC | CASSFSGTPYNEQFF | - | TRBV7-6 | - | TRBJ2-1
TGTGCCAGTAGCCTGGGTCAACGGACAGGGAAGTATAGCAATCAGCCCCAGCATTTT | CASSLGQRTGKYSNQPQHF | - | TRBV19 | TRBD1 | TRBJ1-5
TGTTCCAGCAGCTCCGGGACTAGCGGCAGCACAGATACGCAGTATTTT | CSSSSGTSGSTDTQYF | - | TRBV7-9 | TRBD2 | TRBJ2-3
TGTGCCAGTCGCTCGACAGTCTACTCTGGAAACACCATATATTTT | CASRSTVYSGNTIYF | - | TRBV2 | - | TRBJ1-3
TGCGCCAGCAGCTTTTACGGTTCTAGCACAGATACGCAGTATTTT | CASSFYGSSTDTQYF | - | TRBV5-1 | - | TRBJ2-3
TGTGCCAGTAGGTCACCGGACAGGGTGGGGTATGGCTACACCTTC | CASRSPDRVGYGYTF | - | TRBV19 | TRBD1 | TRBJ1-2
TGCAGTGCAAGGGGCGCGGAGACCCAGTACTTC | CSARGAETQYF | - | TRBV20-1 | - | TRBJ2-5
TGTGCCAGTAGTATCGTAGACAGAGACTATGGCTACACCTTC | CASSIVDRDYGYTF | - | TRBV19 | - | TRBJ1-2
TGTGCCAGCAGTGGCCAGTACGGCAATCAGCCCCAGCATTTT | CASSGQYGNQPQHF | - | TRBV2 | - | TRBJ1-5
TGCAGCGTTGAAGATCTAATGGGACAGGGGGCTCTTGAGCAGTTCTTC | CSVEDLMGQGALEQFF | - | TRBV29-1 | TRBD1 | TRBJ2-1
TGTGCCAGCAGCGCCGGACAGGGTCGGAGGGAGCAGTACTTC | CASSAGQGRREQYF | - | TRBV5-6 | TRBD1 | TRBJ2-7
TGTGCCAGCGGGGGATCCGGGACTAGCGGGAGCAATGAGCAGTTCTTC | CASGGSGTSGSNEQFF | few | TRBV5-4 | TRBD2 | TRBJ2-1
TGTGCCAGCTCACCAGGGCGGAACACCGGGGAGCTGTTTTTT | CASSPGRNTGELFF | - | TRBV18 | - | TRBJ2-2
TGTGCCAGCAGAAGGACAGGTGGGGGTAGCGGGAGAGACGGGGAGCTGTTTTTT | CASRRTGGGSGRDGELFF | - | TRBV7-2 | TRBD2 | TRBJ2-2
TGTGCCAGCAGCTCTCTCAACACCGGGGAGCTGTTTTTT | CASSSLNTGELFF | - | TRBV11-2 | - | TRBJ2-2
TGTGCCAGCAGCACACAGGAGAACACTGAAGCTTTCTTT | CASSTQENTEAFF | - | TRBV7-2 | - | TRBJ1-1
TGCGCCAGCAGCCAAGGGCGTGGACAGGGGGCGCGGACAGATACGCAGTATTTT | CASSQGRGQGARTDTQYF | - | TRBV4-3 | TRBD1 | TRBJ2-3
TGTGCCTGGAGTCCATACAGCGGGGGGCGCTACGAGCAGTACTTC | CAWSPYSGGRYEQYF | - | TRBV30 | TRBD2 | TRBJ2-7
TGCGCCAGCAGTCTAGCGGGAGCCCTCACCGGGGAGCTGTTTTTT | CASSLAGALTGELFF | - | TRBV5-1 | TRBD2 | TRBJ2-2